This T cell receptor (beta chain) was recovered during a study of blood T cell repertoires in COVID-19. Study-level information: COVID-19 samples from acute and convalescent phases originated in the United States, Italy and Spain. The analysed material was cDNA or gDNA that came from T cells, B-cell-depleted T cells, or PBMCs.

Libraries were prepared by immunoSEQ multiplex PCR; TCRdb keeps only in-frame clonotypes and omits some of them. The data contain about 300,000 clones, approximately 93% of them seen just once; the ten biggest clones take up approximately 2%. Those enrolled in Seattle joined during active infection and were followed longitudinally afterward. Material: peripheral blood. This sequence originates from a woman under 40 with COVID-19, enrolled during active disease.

The CDR3 nucleotides read TGTGCCAGCAGCGTCTTCTTGGGACTAGCGGGAGTCACCGGGGAGCTGTTTTTT. Protein: CASSVFLGLAGVTGELFF. The rearrangement links TRBV5-4 to TRBJ2-2, with 14 bases fitting TRBD2. CDR1 is SGHNT, CDR2 YYREEE, per germline (reference sequence). The CDR3 length is 18 residues. V lost 4 bases and J lost 4; bases outside the gene matches: 9.